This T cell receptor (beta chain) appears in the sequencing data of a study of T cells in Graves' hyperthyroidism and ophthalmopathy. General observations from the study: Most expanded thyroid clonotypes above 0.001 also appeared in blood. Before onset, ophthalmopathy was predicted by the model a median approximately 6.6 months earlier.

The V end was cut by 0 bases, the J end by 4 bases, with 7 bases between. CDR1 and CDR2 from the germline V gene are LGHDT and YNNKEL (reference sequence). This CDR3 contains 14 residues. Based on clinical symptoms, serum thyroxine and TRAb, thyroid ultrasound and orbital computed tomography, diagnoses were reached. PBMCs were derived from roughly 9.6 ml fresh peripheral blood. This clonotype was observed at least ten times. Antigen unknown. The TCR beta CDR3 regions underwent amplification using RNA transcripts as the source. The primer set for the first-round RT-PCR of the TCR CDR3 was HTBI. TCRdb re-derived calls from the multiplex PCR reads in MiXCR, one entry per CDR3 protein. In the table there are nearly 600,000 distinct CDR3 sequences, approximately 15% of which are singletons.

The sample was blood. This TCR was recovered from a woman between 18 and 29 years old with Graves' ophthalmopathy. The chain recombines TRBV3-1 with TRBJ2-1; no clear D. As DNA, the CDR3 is TGTGCCAGCAGCCAAGATATCCTTTACAATGAGCAGTTCTTC. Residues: CASSQDILYNEQFF.